The rows below give T cell receptor beta chains drawn from one sample of a study of early T cells in non-severe SARS-CoV-2 infection. Using its own MiXCR run on the 5' RACE reads, TCRdb lists one record per CDR3 protein. The sample yields tens of thousands of distinct CDR3 sequences, around 8.5% seen once. The specimen was whole blood. All receptors derive from an adult who was a healthcare worker with PCR-confirmed SARS-CoV-2 infection or an uninfected control (not recorded which). CDR3s leave out the opening cysteine and the closing phenylalanine or tryptophan. Each record gives: D gene, J gene, V gene, CDR3 protein. The D gene is left open where the match is weak.

d_call: TRBD2
j_call: TRBJ2-3
v_call: TRBV5-1
cdr3_aa: ASRIAGGPGDTQY

d_call: .
j_call: TRBJ2-3
v_call: TRBV11-2
cdr3_aa: ASSSWGPIGDTQY

d_call: TRBD2
j_call: TRBJ2-3
v_call: TRBV20-1
cdr3_aa: SVVGQGLLTDTQY

d_call: .
j_call: TRBJ2-5
v_call: TRBV19
cdr3_aa: QFLPGWQETQY

d_call: .
j_call: TRBJ1-2
v_call: TRBV6-5
cdr3_aa: ASSSLGSYT

d_call: TRBD1
j_call: TRBJ2-4
v_call: TRBV20-1
cdr3_aa: SAGQGENIQY

d_call: TRBD2
j_call: TRBJ2-1
v_call: TRBV29-1
cdr3_aa: SALKGTSGNEQF

d_call: .
j_call: TRBJ1-6
v_call: TRBV7-9
cdr3_aa: ASSSATENSPLH

d_call: .
j_call: TRBJ2-1
v_call: TRBV6-1
cdr3_aa: ASRKGAVSYNEQF

d_call: .
j_call: TRBJ1-5
v_call: TRBV15
cdr3_aa: ATSRDGGQPQH

d_call: .
j_call: TRBJ1-6
v_call: TRBV10-3
cdr3_aa: AISERGRDSPLH

d_call: .
j_call: TRBJ2-7
v_call: TRBV11-1
cdr3_aa: ASSFRGGNLVEQY

d_call: .
j_call: TRBJ2-3
v_call: TRBV4-2
cdr3_aa: ASSRAIAGTDTQY

d_call: TRBD1
j_call: TRBJ1-1
v_call: TRBV4-2
cdr3_aa: ASSQGRGVVSVTEAF

d_call: .
j_call: TRBJ2-1
v_call: TRBV5-1
cdr3_aa: ASSLEHEQF

d_call: TRBD1
j_call: TRBJ1-2
v_call: TRBV3-1
cdr3_aa: ASSPGTVYGYT

d_call: TRBD1
j_call: TRBJ2-4
v_call: TRBV3-1
cdr3_aa: ASSQRGRVDIQY

d_call: .
j_call: TRBJ2-2
v_call: TRBV6-1
cdr3_aa: ASSQGLANTGELF

d_call: TRBD2
j_call: TRBJ2-5
v_call: TRBV27
cdr3_aa: ASSPRLAGLETQY

d_call: TRBD1
j_call: TRBJ2-2
v_call: TRBV19
cdr3_aa: ASSKTTGSTGELF

d_call: .
j_call: TRBJ1-2
v_call: TRBV6-6
cdr3_aa: ATTTFRDYGYT

d_call: .
j_call: TRBJ1-2
v_call: TRBV7-6
cdr3_aa: ASSLEPGDGYGYT

d_call: .
j_call: TRBJ2-3
v_call: TRBV3-1
cdr3_aa: ASSQGGDTQY

d_call: .
j_call: TRBJ2-1
v_call: TRBV5-4
cdr3_aa: ASSLAGVFNEQF

d_call: .
j_call: TRBJ2-2
v_call: TRBV20-1
cdr3_aa: SVQGHTGELF

d_call: .
j_call: TRBJ1-1
v_call: TRBV6-6
cdr3_aa: ASSSGQMNTEAF

d_call: .
j_call: TRBJ1-2
v_call: TRBV4-1
cdr3_aa: ASSQAWGRSNYGYT

d_call: .
j_call: TRBJ2-1
v_call: TRBV7-9
cdr3_aa: ASSLSLASLNEQF

d_call: .
j_call: TRBJ2-3
v_call: TRBV7-9
cdr3_aa: ASIRGDDSTDTQY

d_call: TRBD1
j_call: TRBJ1-5
v_call: TRBV18
cdr3_aa: ASSSFGQGGNQPQH

d_call: .
j_call: TRBJ2-3
v_call: TRBV29-1
cdr3_aa: SVWADTQY

d_call: .
j_call: TRBJ2-7
v_call: TRBV28
cdr3_aa: ASRSKAGHSYEQY

d_call: .
j_call: TRBJ1-4
v_call: TRBV7-9
cdr3_aa: ASSLAALLATNEKLF

d_call: TRBD2
j_call: TRBJ2-1
v_call: TRBV30
cdr3_aa: AWSVLGGSYNEQF

d_call: TRBD2
j_call: TRBJ2-1
v_call: TRBV30
cdr3_aa: AWSQIGGKSLYNEQF

d_call: .
j_call: TRBJ2-2
v_call: TRBV5-1
cdr3_aa: ASRPEAATNTGELF

d_call: .
j_call: TRBJ1-3
v_call: TRBV18
cdr3_aa: ASSPLGHSGNTIY

d_call: .
j_call: TRBJ2-3
v_call: TRBV7-6
cdr3_aa: ASSSPGPTGPDTQY

d_call: .
j_call: TRBJ1-1
v_call: TRBV12-3/TRBV12-4
cdr3_aa: ASNLGGVDTEAF

d_call: .
j_call: TRBJ2-5
v_call: TRBV20-1
cdr3_aa: SASGGPEETQY

d_call: TRBD1
j_call: TRBJ2-7
v_call: TRBV6-1
cdr3_aa: ASSEESVGTGKYEQY

d_call: .
j_call: TRBJ2-3
v_call: TRBV4-2
cdr3_aa: ASSQDTPNTDTQY

d_call: TRBD2
j_call: TRBJ2-3
v_call: TRBV20-1
cdr3_aa: SASALAGGHDTQY